This T cell receptor beta chain was captured by sequencing in a study of a mutant IDH1 vaccine in newly diagnosed glioma. Study-level information: Patients got radiotherapy, temozolomide, or both beforehand, and most got both. Study-wide points: The study observed vaccine-induced immune responses in roughly 93% of patients.

Regarding this clone: Its matching antigen is unknown.

This CDR3 has 12 amino acids. Deletions cut 4 bases from V and 4 bases from J, with 6 bases between. Germline V gene sequence: CDR1 SNHLY, CDR2 FYNNEI. Sequenced by immunoSEQ multiplex PCR; TCRdb stores in-frame clones only, minus some. The profile shows 85,000 to 100,000 clones, just under 80% of them singletons. Described time point: baseline, week 1 (first vaccination visit). Treatment: pre-vaccination baseline after standard-of-care therapy. Donors' newly diagnosed IDH1-mutant WHO grade 3 or 4 astrocytomas lacked nuclear ATRX. This chain uses TRBV2 with TRBJ2-3, with unresolved D. The specimen comprised PBMCs, sampled from a glioma patient treated with radiotherapy, temozolomide or both. The receptor was derived from a man aged 35 to 55 with glioma. DNA of the CDR3: TGTGCCAGCAGTGGGACGTCAGATACGCAGTATTTT. The encoded protein is CASSGTSDTQYF.